This T cell receptor (beta chain) emerged from a study of OX40 agonist ivuxolimab in advanced cancers. Between the trimmed V and J ends, which lost 3 bases and 2 bases, there was a span of 10 bases. Germline assignment: CDR1 LNHNV and CDR2 YYDKDF (reference sequence). The CDR3 runs to 14 residues. TCRdb's copy holds only in-frame clones and misses some; the assay was immunoSEQ multiplex PCR. The profile shows about 90,000 clones, 70% to 90% of them singletons. Material: CD4+ or CD8+ T cells sorted from blood, obtained in a trial of the OX40 agonist ivuxolimab. The chain is built from TRBV15 and TRBJ2-5; possibly TRBD2 for D (6 bases). This receptor was identified in an adult with an advanced solid tumor such as melanoma, head and neck, liver or kidney cancer. The DNA of the CDR3 is TGTGCCACCAGCAGCCTCCGGGAGCAAGAGACCCAGTACTTC. Its translation is CATSSLREQETQYF.